These 8 T cell receptor beta chains were sequenced from one sample in a study of neoadjuvant nivolumab and ipilimumab in lung cancer. Sequenced by immunoSEQ multiplex PCR; TCRdb stores in-frame clones only, minus some. The sample comprises roughly 45,000 clones, roughly 89% of which are singletons, and roughly 3.7% rests with the top ten. Source: blood, taken before neoadjuvant nivolumab, alone or with ipilimumab. These TCRs come from an adult with non-small cell lung cancer. Some clones in this sample may be carry-over from other donors' samples.

This chain links TRBV18 with TRBJ2-1; D unclear. V was pared by 4 bases and J by 8 bases, with 9 bases between. This CDR3 is 12 amino acids long. Germline values: CDR1 KGHSH, CDR2 LQKENI. The CDR3 protein is CASSQIEYEQFF. In DNA form, the CDR3 reads TGTGCCAGCTCACAGATCGAGTATGAGCAGTTCTTC.

The CDR3 sequence is CASSLRDTDTQYF. As DNA, the CDR3 is TGTGCCAGCAGCTTGAGGGATACAGATACGCAGTATTTT. The chain couples TRBV5-4 to TRBJ2-3; D remains unclear. CDR1 and CDR2 (germline): SGHNT, YYREEE (reference sequence). CDR3 length: 13 amino acids. Trimming shortened V by 1 base and J by 3 bases, and 6 bases separated the two germline ends. Full variable domain (outside the CDR3, taken from reference TRBV5-4 and TRBJ2-3): ETGVTQSPTHLIKTRGQQVTLRCSSQSGHNTVSWYQQALGQGPQFIFQYYREEENGRGNFPPRFSGLQFPNYSSELNVNALELDDSALYLCASSLRDTDTQYFGPGTRLTVL.

This clone was detected once. The chain joins TRBV25-1 to TRBJ2-5; tentative D call: TRBD2 (6 bases). Germline V CDR1 and CDR2: MGHDK, SYGVNS. V was trimmed by 4 bases and J by 2 bases, leaving 11 bases between them. This CDR3 comprises 14 residues. DNA of the CDR3: TGTGCCAGCAGTGTTCTAGCGATACAAGAGACCCAGTACTTC. It yields the protein CASSVLAIQETQYF.

This clone is labeled as medium-sized (0.01 to 0.1%). Different DNA sequences within this sample yield the same CDR3. The genes are TRBV6-1 and TRBJ2-3; D may be TRBD2 (6 bases). Per germline, CDR1 MNHNS and CDR2 SASEGT. The CDR3 covers 15 residues. V dropped 2 bases and J dropped 0 bases, with 9 bases sitting between them. CDR3 nucleotide sequence: TGTGCCAGCAGTGAATGGGCGGGGAGCACAGATACGCAGTATTTT. This gives the protein CASSEWAGSTDTQYF.

The CDR3 spells CASHGGGPNEKLFF. The CDR3, as DNA: TGTGCCAGCCACGGTGGGGGCCCGAATGAAAAACTGTTTTTT. The chain carries TRBV6-1 and TRBJ1-4, with D perhaps matching TRBD1 (6 bases). Germline V gene lookup returns CDR1 MNHNS and CDR2 SASEGT. V lost 8 bases and J 5 bases, leaving 15 bases between the germline ends. The CDR3 runs to 14 residues.

The gene calls are TRBV7-6 and TRBJ2-7, with 16 bases that match TRBD2. V dropped 2 bases and J dropped 6; count of bases not matched to a gene: 10. The CDR3 loop spans 18 amino acids. Germline lookup yields CDR1 SGHVS and CDR2 FNYEAQ. The CDR3: CASSLLGLAGGEVGEQYF. CDR3 sequence (DNA): TGTGCCAGCAGCTTATTGGGACTAGCGGGAGGGGAGGTTGGCGAGCAGTACTTC.

The sample holds one count of this clone. The CDR3 region is CASSEGAGTDTQYF. The DNA for the CDR3 is TGCGCCAGCAGTGAGGGGGCCGGCACAGATACGCAGTATTTT. V usage is TRBV10-2 and J usage is TRBJ2-3; D might be TRBD1 (5 bases). The CDR3 runs to 14 residues. Germline V CDR1 and CDR2: WSHSY, SAAADI. Deletions cut 2 bases from V and 1 base from J, with 7 bases between.

The chain joins TRBV27 to TRBJ2-2, with TRBD1 matching 8 bases. Germline values: CDR1 MNHEY, CDR2 SMNVEV (reference sequence). The ends lost 8 bases at V and 2 bases at J; junction bases unmatched: 4. CDR3 size: 14 residues. The CDR3 DNA reads TGTGCCAGCTGTGGGACAGGCAACACCGGGGAGCTGTTTTTT. This gives the protein CASCGTGNTGELFF.